Sequencing of this TCR beta chain was carried out in a study of T cell responses to AZD1222 COVID-19 vaccine. Notes on the study in general: The number of AZD1222 recipients seropositive at baseline was only five or six. Clonal diversity was possibly underestimated, and white British individuals and females predominated among donors. Dominant at 160-218 and 743-854, vaccine-associated CD4 TCRs also spanned spike. Sampled repertoires all dated from after the peak T cell response.

Clones were read by immunoSEQ multiplex PCR, and TCRdb kept only the in-frame ones, dropping some. The table shows fewer than 80,000 clones, with around 79% occurring only once. V lost 7 bases, J lost 7 bases, and 11 bases lay in between. Germline CDR1 and CDR2: SNHLY and FYNNEI. The CDR3 is made up of 13 amino acids. Comments on this clone: As yet, its antigen is unknown.

The source is an adult in good health. The material sequenced was peripheral blood, taken on day 0 of MenACWY control vaccination. The rearrangement joins TRBV2 to TRBJ1-6, with no clear D. The CDR3 nucleotides are TGTGCCAGCATCCCAGACACAAATTCACCCCTCCACTTT. It is translated as CASIPDTNSPLHF.